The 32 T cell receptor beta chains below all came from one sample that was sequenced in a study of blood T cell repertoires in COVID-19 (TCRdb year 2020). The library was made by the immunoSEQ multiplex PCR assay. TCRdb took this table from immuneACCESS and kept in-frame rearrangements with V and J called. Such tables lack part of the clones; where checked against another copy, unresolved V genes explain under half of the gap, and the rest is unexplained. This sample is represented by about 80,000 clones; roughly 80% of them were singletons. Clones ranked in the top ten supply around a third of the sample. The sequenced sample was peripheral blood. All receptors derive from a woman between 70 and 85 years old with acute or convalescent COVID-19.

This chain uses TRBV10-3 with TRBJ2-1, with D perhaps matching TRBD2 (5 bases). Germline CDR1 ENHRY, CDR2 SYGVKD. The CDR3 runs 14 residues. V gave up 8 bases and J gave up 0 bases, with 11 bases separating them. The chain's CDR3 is CAIARESSYNEQFF. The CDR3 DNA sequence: TGTGCCATCGCAAGGGAGTCCTCCTACAATGAGCAGTTCTTC.

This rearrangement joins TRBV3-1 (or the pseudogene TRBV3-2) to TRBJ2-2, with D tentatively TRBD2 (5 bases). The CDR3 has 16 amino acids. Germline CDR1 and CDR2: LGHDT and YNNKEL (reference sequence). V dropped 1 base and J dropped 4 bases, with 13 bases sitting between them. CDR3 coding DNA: TGTGCCAGCAGCCAAGTCGGAGGCCCGAGCACCGGGGAGCTGTTTTTT. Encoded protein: CASSQVGGPSTGELFF.

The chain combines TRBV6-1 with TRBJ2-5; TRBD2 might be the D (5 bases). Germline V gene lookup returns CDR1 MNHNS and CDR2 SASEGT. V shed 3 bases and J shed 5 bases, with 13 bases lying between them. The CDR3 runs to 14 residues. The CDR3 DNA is TGTGCCAGCAGTGATCCGAGGAGGTGGGAGACCCAGTACTTC. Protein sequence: CASSDPRRWETQYF.

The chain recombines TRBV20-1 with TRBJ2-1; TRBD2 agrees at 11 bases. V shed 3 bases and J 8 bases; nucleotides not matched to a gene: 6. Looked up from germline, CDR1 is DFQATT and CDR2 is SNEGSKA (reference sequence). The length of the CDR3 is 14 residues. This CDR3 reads CSASGLAGGYEQFF. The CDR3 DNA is TGCAGTGCTAGTGGTCTAGCGGGAGGATATGAGCAGTTCTTC.

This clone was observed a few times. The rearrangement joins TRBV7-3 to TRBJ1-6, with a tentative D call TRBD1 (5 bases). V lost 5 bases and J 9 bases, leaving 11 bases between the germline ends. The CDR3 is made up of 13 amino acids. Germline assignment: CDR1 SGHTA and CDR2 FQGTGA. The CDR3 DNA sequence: TGTGCCAGCAGCCAACAGGCTACTTCACCCCTCCACTTT. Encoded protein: CASSQQATSPLHF.

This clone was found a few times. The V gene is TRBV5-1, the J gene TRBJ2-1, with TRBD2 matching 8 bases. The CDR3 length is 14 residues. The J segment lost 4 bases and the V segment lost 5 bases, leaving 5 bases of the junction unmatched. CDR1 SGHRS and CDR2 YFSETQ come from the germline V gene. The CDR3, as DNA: TGCGCCAGCAGAGTAGCGGGACTATACAATGAGCAGTTCTTC. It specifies CASRVAGLYNEQFF. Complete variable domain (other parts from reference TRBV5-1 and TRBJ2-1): KAGVTQTPRYLIKTRGQQVTLSCSPISGHRSVSWYQQTPGQGLQFLFEYFSETQRNKGNFPGRFSGRQFSNSRSEMNVSTLELGDSALYLCASRVAGLYNEQFFGPGTRLTVL.

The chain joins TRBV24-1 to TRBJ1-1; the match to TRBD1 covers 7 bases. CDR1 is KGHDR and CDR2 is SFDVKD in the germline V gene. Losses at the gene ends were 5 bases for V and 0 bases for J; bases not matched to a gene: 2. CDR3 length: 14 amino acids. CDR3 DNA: TGTGCCACCAGTGGCAGGGGGTTGAACACTGAAGCTTTCTTT. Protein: CATSGRGLNTEAFF.

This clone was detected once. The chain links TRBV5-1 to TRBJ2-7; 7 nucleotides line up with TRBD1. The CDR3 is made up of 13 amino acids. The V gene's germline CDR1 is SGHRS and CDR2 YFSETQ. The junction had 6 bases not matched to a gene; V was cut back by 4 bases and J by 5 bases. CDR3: CASSPGDSHEQYF. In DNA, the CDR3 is TGCGCCAGCAGCCCCGGGGACAGCCACGAGCAGTACTTC.

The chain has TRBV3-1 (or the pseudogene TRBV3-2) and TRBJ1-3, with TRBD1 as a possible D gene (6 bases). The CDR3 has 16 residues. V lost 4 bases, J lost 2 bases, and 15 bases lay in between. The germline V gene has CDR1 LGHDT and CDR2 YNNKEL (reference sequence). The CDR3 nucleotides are TGTGCCAGCAGCCCGGCGTTGGGGGCCACTGGAAACACCATATATTTT. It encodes CASSPALGATGNTIYF.

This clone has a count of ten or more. The CDR3 DNA is TGTGCCAGTAGGCCGGGGACAGGGGGCAATCAGCCCCAGCATTTT. Translated: CASRPGTGGNQPQHF. The chain employs TRBV19 and TRBJ1-5, with 10 bases aligning to TRBD1. The germline V gene has CDR1 LNHDA and CDR2 SQIVND (reference sequence). V lost 6 bases and J lost 2; bases outside the gene matches: 4. CDR3 length: 15 residues.

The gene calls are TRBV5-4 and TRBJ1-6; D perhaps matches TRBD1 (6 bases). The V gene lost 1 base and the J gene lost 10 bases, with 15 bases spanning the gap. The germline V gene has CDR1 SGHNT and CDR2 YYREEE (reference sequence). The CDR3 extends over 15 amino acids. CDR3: CASSLTTGSSSPLHF. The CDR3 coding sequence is TGTGCCAGCAGCTTGACGACAGGCTCTTCGTCACCCCTCCACTTT.

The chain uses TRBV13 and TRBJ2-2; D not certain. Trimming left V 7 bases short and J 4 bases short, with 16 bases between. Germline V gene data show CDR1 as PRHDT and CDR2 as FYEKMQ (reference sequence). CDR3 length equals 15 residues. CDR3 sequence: CASIVPNRSTGELFF. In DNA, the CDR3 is TGTGCCAGCATCGTCCCAAATAGATCCACCGGGGAGCTGTTTTTT.

Here the CDR3 DNA reads TGTGCCAGTAGTCATTTCGATAGTCGGGAGTGGGGCAATGAGCAGTTCTTC. Amino acids: CASSHFDSREWGNEQFF. The V and J genes are TRBV19 and TRBJ2-1; D perhaps matches TRBD2 (6 bases). Looked up from germline, CDR1 is LNHDA and CDR2 is SQIVND (reference sequence). CDR3 length equals 17 residues. V was trimmed by 5 bases and J by 6 bases, leaving 23 bases between them.

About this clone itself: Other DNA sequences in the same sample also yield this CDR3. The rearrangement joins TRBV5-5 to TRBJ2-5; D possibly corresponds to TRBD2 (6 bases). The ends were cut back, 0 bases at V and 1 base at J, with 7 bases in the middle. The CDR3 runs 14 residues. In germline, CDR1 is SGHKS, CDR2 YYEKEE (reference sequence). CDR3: CASSLVGGQETQYF. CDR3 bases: TGTGCCAGCAGCTTGGTGGGAGGCCAAGAGACCCAGTACTTC.

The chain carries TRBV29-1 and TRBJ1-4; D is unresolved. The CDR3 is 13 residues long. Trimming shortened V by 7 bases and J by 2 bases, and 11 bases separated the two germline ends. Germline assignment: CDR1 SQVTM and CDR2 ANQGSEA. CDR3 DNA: TGCAGCGCCGGTCGGGATACTAATGAAAAACTGTTTTTT. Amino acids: CSAGRDTNEKLFF.

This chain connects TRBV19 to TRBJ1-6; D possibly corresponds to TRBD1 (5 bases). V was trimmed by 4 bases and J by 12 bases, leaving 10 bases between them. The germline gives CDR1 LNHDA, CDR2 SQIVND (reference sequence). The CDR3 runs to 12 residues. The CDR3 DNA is TGTGCCAGTAGTAACTCACAGGAACCCCTCCACTTT. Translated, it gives CASSNSQEPLHF.

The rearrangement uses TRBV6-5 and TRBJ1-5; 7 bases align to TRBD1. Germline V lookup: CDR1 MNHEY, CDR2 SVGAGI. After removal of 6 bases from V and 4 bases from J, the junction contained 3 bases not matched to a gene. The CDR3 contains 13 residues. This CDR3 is CASRGQLNQPQHF. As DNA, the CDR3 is TGTGCCAGCAGGGGACAGCTAAATCAGCCCCAGCATTTT.

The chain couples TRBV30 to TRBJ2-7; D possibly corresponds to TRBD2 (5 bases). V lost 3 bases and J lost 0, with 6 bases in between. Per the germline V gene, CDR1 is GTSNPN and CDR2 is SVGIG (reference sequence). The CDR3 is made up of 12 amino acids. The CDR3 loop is CAWRRGSYEQYF. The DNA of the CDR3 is TGTGCCTGGAGACGGGGCTCCTACGAGCAGTACTTC.

CDR3 residues: CASSSGAGGGTDTQYF. DNA of the CDR3: TGTGCCAGCAGCTCAGGTGCGGGAGGGGGCACAGATACGCAGTATTTT. The chain couples TRBV11-3 to TRBJ2-3; 9 positions agree with TRBD2. V lost 4 bases to trimming and J lost 1 base; unmatched junction nucleotides: 6. Germline assignment: CDR1 SGHNT and CDR2 YENEEA. The CDR3 spans 16 residues.

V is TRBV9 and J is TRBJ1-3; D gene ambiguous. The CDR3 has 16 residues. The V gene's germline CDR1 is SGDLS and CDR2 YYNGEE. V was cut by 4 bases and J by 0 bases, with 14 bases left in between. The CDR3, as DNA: TGTGCCAGCAGCCCCGCGCGTATGAGCTCTGGAAACACCATATATTTT. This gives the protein CASSPARMSSGNTIYF.

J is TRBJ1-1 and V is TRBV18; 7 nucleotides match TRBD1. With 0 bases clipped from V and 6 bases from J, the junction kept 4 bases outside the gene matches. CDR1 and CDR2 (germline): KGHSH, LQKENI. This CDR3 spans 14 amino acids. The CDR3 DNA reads TGTGCCAGCTCACCACCGACAGGGAATCCTGAAGCTTTCTTT. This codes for CASSPPTGNPEAFF.

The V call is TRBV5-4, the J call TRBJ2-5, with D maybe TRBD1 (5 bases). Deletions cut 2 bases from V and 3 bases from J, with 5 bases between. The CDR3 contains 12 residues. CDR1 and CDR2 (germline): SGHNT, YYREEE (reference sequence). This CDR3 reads CASSLQEETQYF. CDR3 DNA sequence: TGTGCCAGCAGCTTACAGGAAGAGACCCAGTACTTC.

CDR3 DNA: TGCGCCAGCAGCCTATACCAGGGGCCTCAAGAGACCCAGTACTTC. Translation: CASSLYQGPQETQYF. This chain links TRBV5-1 with TRBJ2-5, with D maybe TRBD1 (6 bases). The CDR3 runs to 15 residues. Germline V CDR1 and CDR2: SGHRS, YFSETQ. V dropped 4 bases and J dropped 2 bases, with 15 bases sitting between them.

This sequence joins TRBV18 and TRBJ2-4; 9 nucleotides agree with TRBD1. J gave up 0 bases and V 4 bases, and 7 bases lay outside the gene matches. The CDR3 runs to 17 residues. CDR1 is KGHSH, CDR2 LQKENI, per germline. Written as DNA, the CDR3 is TGTGCCAGCTCACTGGACAGGGGCGGTCTAGCCAAAAACATTCAGTACTTC. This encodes CASSLDRGGLAKNIQYF. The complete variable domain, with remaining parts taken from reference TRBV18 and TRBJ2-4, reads NAGVMQNPRHLVRRRGQEARLRCSPMKGHSHVYWYRQLPEEGLKFMVYLQKENIIDESGMPKERFSAEFPKEGPSILRIQQVVRGDSAAYFCASSLDRGGLAKNIQYFGAGTRLSVL.

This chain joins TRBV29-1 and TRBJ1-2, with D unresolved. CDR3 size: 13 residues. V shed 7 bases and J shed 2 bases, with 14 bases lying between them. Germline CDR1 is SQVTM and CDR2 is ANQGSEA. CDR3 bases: TGCAGCGCCGACCTAGGCGGCAACTATGGCTACACCTTC. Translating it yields CSADLGGNYGYTF.

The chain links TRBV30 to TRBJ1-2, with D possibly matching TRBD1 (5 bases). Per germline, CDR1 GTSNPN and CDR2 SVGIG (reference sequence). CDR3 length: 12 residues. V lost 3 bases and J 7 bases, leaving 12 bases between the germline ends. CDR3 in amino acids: CAWRGRESGYTF. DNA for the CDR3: TGTGCCTGGAGAGGCAGGGAAAGTGGCTACACCTTC.

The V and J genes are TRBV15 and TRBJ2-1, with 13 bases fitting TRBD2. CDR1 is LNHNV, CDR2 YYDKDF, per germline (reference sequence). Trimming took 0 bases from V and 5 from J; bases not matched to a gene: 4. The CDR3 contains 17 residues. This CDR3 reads CATSREFGTSGDNEQFF. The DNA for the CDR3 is TGTGCCACCAGCAGAGAATTCGGGACTAGCGGGGACAATGAGCAGTTCTTC.

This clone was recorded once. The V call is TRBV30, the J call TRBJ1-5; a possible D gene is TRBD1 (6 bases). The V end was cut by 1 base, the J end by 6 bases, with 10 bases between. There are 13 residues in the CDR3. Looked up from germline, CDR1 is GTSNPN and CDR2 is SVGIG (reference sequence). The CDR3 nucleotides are TGTGCCTGGAGTGCAGGGGTTACTCAGCCCCAGCATTTT. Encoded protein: CAWSAGVTQPQHF. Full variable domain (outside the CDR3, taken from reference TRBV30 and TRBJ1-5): SQTIHQWPATLVQPVGSPLSLECTVEGTSNPNLYWYRQAAGRGLQLLFYSVGIGQISSEVPQNLSASRPQDRQFILSSKKLLLSDSGFYLCAWSAGVTQPQHFGDGTRLSIL.

CDR3 protein: CASRQGVYYEQYF. CDR3 sequence (DNA): TGTGCCAGCAGACAGGGGGTGTACTACGAGCAGTACTTC. The chain combines TRBV2 with TRBJ2-7; 8 bases fit TRBD1. V was pared by 6 bases and J by 3 bases, with 4 bases of the junction left unmatched. Germline CDR1 and CDR2: SNHLY and FYNNEI. The CDR3 loop spans 13 amino acids. The whole variable domain, filled in from reference TRBV2 and TRBJ2-7, reads EPEVTQTPSHQVTQMGQEVILRCVPISNHLYFYWYRQILGQKVEFLVSFYNNEISEKSEIFDDQFSVERPDGSNFTLKIRSTKLEDSAMYFCASRQGVYYEQYFGPGTRLTVT.

The CDR3 DNA follows: TGTGCCAGCAGGTCTCCGCGGCGGGAGTATGAGCAGTTCTTC. It translates to CASRSPRREYEQFF. The rearrangement joins TRBV6-5 to TRBJ2-1, with 7 bases aligning to TRBD2. This CDR3 contains 14 residues. The germline V gene has CDR1 MNHEY and CDR2 SVGAGI. V was clipped by 6 bases and J by 8 bases; unmatched bases: 10.

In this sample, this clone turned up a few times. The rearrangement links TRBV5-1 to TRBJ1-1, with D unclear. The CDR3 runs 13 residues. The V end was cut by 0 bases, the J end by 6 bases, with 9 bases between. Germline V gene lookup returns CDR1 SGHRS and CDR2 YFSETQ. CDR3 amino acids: CASSLAGYSEAFF. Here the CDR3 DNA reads TGCGCCAGCAGCTTGGCGGGGTACTCTGAAGCTTTCTTT.

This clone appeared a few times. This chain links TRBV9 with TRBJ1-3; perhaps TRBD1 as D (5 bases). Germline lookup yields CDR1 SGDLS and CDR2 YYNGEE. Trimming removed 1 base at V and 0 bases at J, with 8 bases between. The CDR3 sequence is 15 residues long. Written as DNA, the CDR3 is TGTGCCAGCAGCGTATTAGGGGACTCTGGAAACACCATATATTTT. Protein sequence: CASSVLGDSGNTIYF.